This T cell receptor (beta chain) was found in a study of cytotoxic CD8 clonotypes in ibrutinib-treated CLL. Study in general: Mean per-sample yields comprised about 270,000 productive templates and 75,000 to 95,000 productive rearrangements.

Target depth was 1 in 200,000 to 1 in 1 million T cells, about 10x per clonotype. Profiled with immunoSEQ multiplex PCR; TCRdb holds only in-frame clones, not every one. The table records more than 200,000 clones, 60% to 75% of them present only once. Germline V gene data show CDR1 as MNHNY and CDR2 as SVGAGI (reference sequence). The CDR3 runs to 13 residues. The V end lost 2 bases, the J end lost 8 bases, and 12 bases lay between the germline ends. Sequenced here: PBMCs, sampled after 24 months of ibrutinib treatment. The clonotype originates from a human donor with chronic lymphocytic leukemia. The V and J genes are TRBV6-6 and TRBJ1-1; possibly TRBD1 for D (5 bases). CDR3 DNA: TGTGCCAGCAGTTACCCCGGGACTGTCGAAGCTTTCTTT. Protein product: CASSYPGTVEAFF.